The 22 T cell receptor beta chains in this list originate from one sample, sequenced in a study of blood T cell repertoires in COVID-19. Libraries were prepared by immunoSEQ multiplex PCR; TCRdb keeps only in-frame clonotypes and omits some of them. This table holds 52,000 or so clones, about 78% found once. The sequenced sample was peripheral blood. The source of these receptors is a middle-aged man with active or convalescent COVID-19.

The chain joins TRBV6-5 to TRBJ2-7; 13 positions match TRBD2. Trimming took 0 bases from V and 5 from J; bases not matched to a gene: 4. The CDR3 runs to 16 residues. Germline CDR1 is MNHEY and CDR2 is SVGAGI. CDR3 region: CASSYSAGLAGDEQYF. CDR3 DNA sequence: TGTGCCAGCAGTTACTCTGCCGGACTAGCGGGAGACGAGCAGTACTTC.

This chain joins TRBV3-1 (or the pseudogene TRBV3-2) and TRBJ2-3; the match to TRBD2 covers 11 bases. Germline loops: CDR1 LGHDT, CDR2 YNNKEL (reference sequence). CDR3 size: 15 residues. Losses at the gene ends were 0 bases for V and 8 bases for J; bases not matched to a gene: 4. CDR3 loop: CASSQEVAGGITQYF. DNA for the CDR3: TGTGCCAGCAGCCAAGAGGTAGCGGGAGGGATTACGCAGTATTTT.

The rearrangement links TRBV19 to TRBJ2-7; the D gene is possibly TRBD2 (5 bases). This CDR3 comprises 13 residues. Trimming removed 3 bases at V and 4 bases at J, with 10 bases between. Germline CDR1 and CDR2: LNHDA and SQIVND (reference sequence). CDR3 sequence (DNA): TGTGCCAGTAGTATTTCCAGGAGGTACGAGCAGTACTTC. Translated: CASSISRRYEQYF.

This chain links TRBV29-1 with TRBJ2-5; D not certain. This CDR3 has 13 amino acids. V lost 7 bases, J lost 5 bases, and 17 bases lay in between. CDR1 is SQVTM, CDR2 ANQGSEA, per germline. The CDR3 region is CSAAASPKETQYF. The CDR3 coding sequence is TGCAGCGCCGCGGCTTCCCCGAAGGAGACCCAGTACTTC.

This clone was seen a single time. This chain joins TRBV6-2 or TRBV6-3 and TRBJ1-5, with no clear D. Germline V CDR1 and CDR2: MNHEY, SVGEGT. This CDR3 is 13 amino acids long. Trimming left V 2 bases short and J 1 base short, with 3 bases between. The CDR3 loop is CASSYTSNQPQHF. DNA of the CDR3: TGTGCCAGCAGTTACACAAGCAATCAGCCCCAGCATTTT.

The rearrangement joins TRBV5-1 to TRBJ1-5; D might be TRBD1 (6 bases). The CDR3 contains 14 residues. The germline gives CDR1 SGHRS, CDR2 YFSETQ. Trimming shortened V by 1 base and J by 2 bases, and 7 bases separated the two germline ends. In DNA, the CDR3 is TGCGCCAGCAGCTTGTCAGGGGGCAATCAGCCCCAGCATTTT. Protein product: CASSLSGGNQPQHF. The full variable domain, completed using reference TRBV5-1 and TRBJ1-5, is KAGVTQTPRYLIKTRGQQVTLSCSPISGHRSVSWYQQTPGQGLQFLFEYFSETQRNKGNFPGRFSGRQFSNSRSEMNVSTLELGDSALYLCASSLSGGNQPQHFGDGTRLSIL.

CDR3 nucleotide sequence: TGTGCCAGCAGCGTAGCCGGCGGCTCAGATACGCAGTATTTT. Translation gives CASSVAGGSDTQYF. This chain uses TRBV9 with TRBJ2-3; D is uncertain. The V and J ends lost 0 bases and 4 bases respectively, with 9 bases between them. The CDR3 is 14 residues long. Germline-derived CDR1 and CDR2 are SGDLS and YYNGEE.

V is TRBV2 and J is TRBJ2-2; 10 positions match TRBD1. The V gene end was trimmed by 8 bases and the J gene end by 8 bases; junction bases not matched to a gene: 8. This CDR3 is 14 amino acids long. Germline V gene data show CDR1 as SNHLY and CDR2 as FYNNEI. CDR3 protein: CASERDRGRGELFF. DNA for the CDR3: TGTGCCAGCGAGAGGGACAGGGGAAGAGGGGAGCTGTTTTTT.

CDR3 in DNA: TGTGCCAGCAGCCAGTCCGATCAGCCCCAGCATTTT. It translates to CASSQSDQPQHF. The genes are TRBV3-1 (or the pseudogene TRBV3-2) and TRBJ1-5; D unresolved. The V end lost 3 bases, the J end lost 5 bases, and 5 bases lay between the germline ends. The CDR3 totals 12 residues. In germline, CDR1 is LGHDT, CDR2 YNNKEL (reference sequence).

This chain uses TRBV13 with TRBJ2-7, with D perhaps matching TRBD2 (6 bases). V was clipped by 4 bases and J by 2 bases, with 6 bases between them. There are 12 residues in the CDR3. Germline CDR1 is PRHDT and CDR2 is FYEKMQ (reference sequence). CDR3 nucleotide sequence: TGTGCCAGCAGCTGGGAGGCCTACGAGCAGTACTTC. Protein sequence: CASSWEAYEQYF. The full variable domain, completed using reference TRBV13 and TRBJ2-7, is AAGVIQSPRHLIKEKRETATLKCYPIPRHDTVYWYQQGPGQDPQFLISFYEKMQSDKGSIPDRFSAQQFSDYHSELNMSSLELGDSALYFCASSWEAYEQYFGPGTRLTVT.

The chain carries TRBV5-1 and TRBJ2-5, with D tentatively TRBD1 (6 bases). With 6 bases removed from V and 2 bases from J, the gap between germline ends came to 14 bases. CDR1 and CDR2 (germline): SGHRS, YFSETQ. The CDR3 is 14 amino acids. The CDR3 DNA sequence: TGCGCCAGCACCATGACAGGATCACAAGAGACCCAGTACTTC. Its protein product is CASTMTGSQETQYF.

The rearrangement uses TRBV5-4 and TRBJ1-2; 8 nucleotides agree with TRBD1. Germline CDR1 reads SGHNT; CDR2 reads YYREEE (reference sequence). CDR3 length equals 14 residues. V lost 5 bases to trimming and J lost 8 bases; unmatched junction nucleotides: 11. This CDR3 is CASSFRTGSLGYTF. DNA for the CDR3: TGTGCCAGCAGTTTTAGGACAGGGTCGTTGGGCTACACCTTC.

The DNA of the CDR3 is TGTGCCAGCAGCCCTCGACCCCAGGGTAACACTGAAGCTTTCTTT. It translates to CASSPRPQGNTEAFF. V is TRBV27 and J is TRBJ1-1, with a tentative D call TRBD1 (5 bases). Trimming shortened V by 6 bases and J by 2 bases, and 16 bases separated the two germline ends. CDR1 MNHEY and CDR2 SMNVEV come from the germline V gene (reference sequence). This CDR3 spans 15 amino acids.

V usage is TRBV5-6 and J usage is TRBJ1-2, with D maybe TRBD1 (5 bases). Trimming stripped 0 bases from V and 2 bases from J, with 14 bases between. This CDR3 has 16 amino acids. Germline CDR1 and CDR2: SGHDT and YYEEEE. CDR3 amino acids: CASSLGGGVWNYGYTF. The CDR3 DNA reads TGTGCCAGCAGCTTGGGTGGAGGGGTGTGGAACTATGGCTACACCTTC.

This chain uses TRBV4-2 with TRBJ2-1; 11 bases are shared with TRBD2. Per germline, CDR1 LGHNA and CDR2 YNFKEQ. The CDR3 runs 15 residues. V dropped 10 bases and J dropped 4; count of bases not matched to a gene: 9. The CDR3, as DNA: TGTGCCACCGCACCAATAGCGGGGGGGTACAATGAGCAGTTCTTC. As protein: CATAPIAGGYNEQFF.

V usage is TRBV7-2 and J usage is TRBJ1-5; D may be TRBD1 (5 bases). V was shortened by 1 base and J by 0 bases, with 7 bases between the two germline ends. The V gene's germline CDR1 is SGHTA and CDR2 FQGNSA. The CDR3 spans 15 residues. The CDR3 DNA sequence: TGTGCCAGCAGCTTAGGGGACTATAGCAATCAGCCCCAGCATTTT. Translated, it gives CASSLGDYSNQPQHF.

This sequence joins TRBV18 and TRBJ1-1; perhaps TRBD1 as D (6 bases). CDR3 length: 15 amino acids. Trimming shortened V by 3 bases and J by 3 bases, and 14 bases separated the two germline ends. Germline V gene data show CDR1 as KGHSH and CDR2 as LQKENI. The CDR3 bases are TGTGCCAGCTCACCCTGGACAGATATGTACACTGAAGCTTTCTTT. Translated: CASSPWTDMYTEAFF.

The V call is TRBV25-1, the J call TRBJ2-3; D gene ambiguous. The V end was cut by 4 bases, the J end by 5 bases, with 7 bases between. Germline values: CDR1 MGHDK, CDR2 SYGVNS. CDR3 length: 12 amino acids. The CDR3 here is CASSGDRDTQYF. CDR3 bases: TGTGCCAGCAGTGGTGATAGAGATACGCAGTATTTT.

The CDR3 is CASSYEGARETQYF. The CDR3 DNA is TGTGCCAGCAGCTATGAGGGGGCGCGGGAGACCCAGTACTTC. V usage is TRBV5-4 and J usage is TRBJ2-5; 7 bases align to TRBD1. Germline CDR1 SGHNT, CDR2 YYREEE (reference sequence). J gave up 5 bases and V 3 bases, and 7 bases lay outside the gene matches. The CDR3 consists of 14 residues. Using reference TRBV5-4 and TRBJ2-5 for the parts outside the CDR3, the full variable domain is ETGVTQSPTHLIKTRGQQVTLRCSSQSGHNTVSWYQQALGQGPQFIFQYYREEENGRGNFPPRFSGLQFPNYSSELNVNALELDDSALYLCASSYEGARETQYFGPGTRLLVL.

The V gene is TRBV5-1, the J gene TRBJ2-1; 8 bases fit TRBD1. Germline CDR1 and CDR2: SGHRS and YFSETQ. V lost 2 bases to trimming and J lost 7 bases; unmatched junction nucleotides: 8. The CDR3 is made up of 15 amino acids. The DNA of the CDR3 is TGCGCCAGCAGCTTAGGACAGGGTATTCGGAATGAGCAGTTCTTC. Translated, it gives CASSLGQGIRNEQFF.

J is TRBJ1-2 and V is TRBV7-2; 10 bases match TRBD1. CDR3 size: 15 residues. Germline loops: CDR1 SGHTA, CDR2 FQGNSA. Unmatched junction bases numbered 6, after V lost 1 base and J lost 7 bases. This chain's CDR3 is CASSLGPGTGVGYTF. The DNA of the CDR3 is TGTGCCAGCAGCTTAGGCCCCGGGACAGGGGTTGGCTACACCTTC.

The chain uses TRBV5-1 and TRBJ1-1; D not resolved. This CDR3 contains 12 residues. V shed 4 bases and J shed 10 bases, with 14 bases lying between them. CDR1 SGHRS and CDR2 YFSETQ come from the germline V gene. Here the CDR3 reads CASSIDKKGAFF. DNA of the CDR3: TGCGCCAGCAGCATAGACAAAAAAGGAGCTTTCTTT.